Following are 10 T cell receptor beta chains from one sample sequenced in a study of blood T cell repertoires in COVID-19 (dated by TCRdb to about 2020). The library was built by means of the immunoSEQ multiplex PCR assay. TCRdb carries this immuneACCESS record with in-frame sequences only. Its versions omit some clonotypes, under half of them owing to an unresolved V gene in the studies checked, with the rest unexplained. Across this sample there are about 360,000 clones, with roughly 86% seen only once. The ten largest clones add up to about 3% of the sample. The sequenced sample consisted of peripheral blood. The receptors here all came from a human donor in a cohort sampled during active COVID-19.

J is TRBJ1-2 and V is TRBV7-9, with 9 bases lining up with TRBD1. The CDR3 runs 19 residues. The V segment lost 5 bases and the J segment 3 bases; nucleotides outside the gene matches: 19. Germline lookup yields CDR1 SEHNR and CDR2 FQNEAQ (reference sequence). CDR3 DNA: TGTGCCAGCAGCCATCCAACCGACCCGGGACAGGGATTGGACTATGGCTACACCTTC. As protein: CASSHPTDPGQGLDYGYTF.

J is TRBJ1-2 and V is TRBV11-2, with TRBD1 identical over 8 bases. The CDR3 totals 14 residues. Per germline, CDR1 SGHAT and CDR2 FQNNGV. J was trimmed by 5 bases and V by 5 bases; bases with no gene match: 7. CDR3 nucleotides: TGTGCCAGCAGCCCCCGCGGGACAGGATATGGCTACACCTTC. Protein: CASSPRGTGYGYTF.

This clone was picked up one time. This rearrangement joins TRBV19 to TRBJ1-6; no clear D gene. Germline CDR1 is LNHDA and CDR2 is SQIVND (reference sequence). V shed 7 bases and J shed 4 bases, with 11 bases lying between them. The CDR3 contains 14 residues. The CDR3 reads CASMGGTYNSPLHF. As DNA, the CDR3 is TGTGCCAGTATGGGAGGAACGTATAATTCACCCCTCCACTTT.

The CDR3 loop is CASSHQTGRYGYTF. The CDR3 coding sequence is TGTGCCAGCAGCCACCAGACAGGGAGATATGGCTACACCTTC. The V call is TRBV9, the J call TRBJ1-2; 7 bases align to TRBD1. The trim removed 4 bases at V and 5 bases at J, leaving 8 bases unmatched. Per the germline V gene, CDR1 is SGDLS and CDR2 is YYNGEE. The CDR3 contains 14 residues.

This chain connects TRBV3-1 (or the pseudogene TRBV3-2) to TRBJ2-3, with TRBD2 identical over 9 bases. Trimming cost V 1 base and J 4 bases; bases outside gene matches: 6. The CDR3 length is 16 residues. Germline V lookup: CDR1 LGHDT, CDR2 YNNKEL (reference sequence). The CDR3 DNA is TGTGCCAGCAGCCAAGCATCTAGCGGGAACGCAGATACGCAGTATTTT. Residues: CASSQASSGNADTQYF.

This clone was detected only once. V is TRBV7-8 and J is TRBJ1-1; 7 bases are shared with TRBD1. The ends lost 4 bases at V and 1 base at J; junction bases unmatched: 12. This CDR3 region has 17 residues. Germline CDR1 is SGHVS and CDR2 is FQNEAQ. Here the CDR3 reads CASSSAGGDRANTEAFF. CDR3 nucleotide sequence: TGTGCCAGCAGCTCCGCCGGGGGCGACAGGGCGAACACTGAAGCTTTCTTT.

This rearrangement joins TRBV3-1 (or the pseudogene TRBV3-2) to TRBJ2-5; 7 bases map to TRBD2. The CDR3 extends over 14 amino acids. The germline CDR1 and CDR2 sequences are LGHDT and YNNKEL (reference sequence). The J segment lost 1 base and the V segment lost 1 base, leaving 0 bases of the junction unmatched. This CDR3 reads CASSQGTSQETQYF. CDR3 DNA: TGTGCCAGCAGCCAAGGGACTAGCCAAGAGACCCAGTACTTC.

This clone appeared once. Here the CDR3 reads CASKGGAGYAEKLFF. The CDR3 DNA sequence: TGTGCCAGCAAAGGGGGTGCAGGGTATGCTGAAAAACTGTTTTTT. The J gene is TRBJ1-4, the V gene TRBV2; maybe TRBD1 (6 bases). The CDR3 totals 15 residues. CDR1 is SNHLY, CDR2 FYNNEI, per germline. V was shortened by 7 bases and J by 7 bases, with 19 bases between the two germline ends.

The chain couples TRBV5-1 to TRBJ2-3, with TRBD2 matching over 12 bases. Germline assignment: CDR1 SGHRS and CDR2 YFSETQ. The CDR3 consists of 17 residues. Trimming at V came to 0 bases and at J to 3 bases, leaving 5 bases not matched to a gene. The CDR3 region is CASSLVPSGRGTDTQYF. CDR3 coding DNA: TGCGCCAGCAGCTTGGTGCCTAGCGGGAGGGGAACAGATACGCAGTATTTT.

The V gene is TRBV19, the J gene TRBJ1-2; D is unclear. With 7 bases removed from V and 5 bases from J, the gap between germline ends came to 14 bases. Germline CDR1 LNHDA, CDR2 SQIVND (reference sequence). This CDR3 region has 13 residues. Written as DNA, the CDR3 is TGTGCCAGTAATGGGAGAGCCAGGTATGGCTACACCTTC. It yields the protein CASNGRARYGYTF.